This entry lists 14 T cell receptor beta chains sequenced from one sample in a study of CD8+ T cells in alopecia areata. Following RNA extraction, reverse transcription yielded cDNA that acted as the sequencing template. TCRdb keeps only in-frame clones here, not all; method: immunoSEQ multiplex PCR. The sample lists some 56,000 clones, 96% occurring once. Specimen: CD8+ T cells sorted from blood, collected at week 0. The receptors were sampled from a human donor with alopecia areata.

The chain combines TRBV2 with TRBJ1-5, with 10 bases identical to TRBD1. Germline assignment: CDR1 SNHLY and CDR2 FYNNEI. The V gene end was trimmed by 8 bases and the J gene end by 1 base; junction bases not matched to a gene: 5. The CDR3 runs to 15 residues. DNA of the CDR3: TGTGCCAGCTTAGGGACAGGGGAAAGCAATCAGCCCCAGCATTTT. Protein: CASLGTGESNQPQHF.

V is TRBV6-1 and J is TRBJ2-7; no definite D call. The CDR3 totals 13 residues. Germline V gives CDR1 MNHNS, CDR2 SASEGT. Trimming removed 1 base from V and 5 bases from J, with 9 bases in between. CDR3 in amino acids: CASSEVRSHEQYF. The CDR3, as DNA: TGTGCCAGCAGTGAAGTCCGTAGCCACGAGCAGTACTTC.

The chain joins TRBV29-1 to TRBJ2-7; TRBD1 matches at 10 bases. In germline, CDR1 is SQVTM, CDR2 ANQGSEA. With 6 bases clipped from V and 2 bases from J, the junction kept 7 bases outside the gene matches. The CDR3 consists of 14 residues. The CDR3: CSVEGTGETYEQYF. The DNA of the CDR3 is TGCAGCGTAGAGGGGACAGGGGAGACCTACGAGCAGTACTTC.

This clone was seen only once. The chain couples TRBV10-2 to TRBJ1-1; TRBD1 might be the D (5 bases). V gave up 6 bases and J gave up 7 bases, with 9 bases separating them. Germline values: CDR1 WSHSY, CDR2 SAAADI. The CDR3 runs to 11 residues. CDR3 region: CASRGTFEAFF. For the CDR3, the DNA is TGCGCCAGCAGAGGGACCTTTGAAGCTTTCTTT.

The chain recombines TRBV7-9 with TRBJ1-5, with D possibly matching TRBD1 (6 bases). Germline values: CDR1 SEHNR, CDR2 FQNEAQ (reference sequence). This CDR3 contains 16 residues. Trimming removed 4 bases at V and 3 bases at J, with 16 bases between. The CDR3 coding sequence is TGTGCCAGCAGCTGGGGGGGACAATTTAACAATCAGCCCCAGCATTTT. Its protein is CASSWGGQFNNQPQHF. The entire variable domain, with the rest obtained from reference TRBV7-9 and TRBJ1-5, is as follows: DTGVSQNPRHKITKRGQNVTFRCDPISEHNRLYWYRQTLGQGPEFLTYFQNEAQLEKSRLLSDRFSAERPKGSFSTLEIQRTEQGDSAMYLCASSWGGQFNNQPQHFGDGTRLSIL.

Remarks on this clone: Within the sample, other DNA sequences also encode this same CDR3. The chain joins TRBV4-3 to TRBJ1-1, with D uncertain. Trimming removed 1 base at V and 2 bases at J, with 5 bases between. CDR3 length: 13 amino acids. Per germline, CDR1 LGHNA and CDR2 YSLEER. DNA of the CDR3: TGCGCCAGCAGCCAAGGTGAAAACACTGAAGCTTTCTTT. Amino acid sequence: CASSQGENTEAFF.

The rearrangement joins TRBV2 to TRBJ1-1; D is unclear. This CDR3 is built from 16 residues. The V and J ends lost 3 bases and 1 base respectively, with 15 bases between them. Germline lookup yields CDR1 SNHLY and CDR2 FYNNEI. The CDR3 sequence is CASSEPKTYRNTEAFF. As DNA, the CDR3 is TGTGCCAGCAGTGAGCCCAAGACCTACAGGAACACTGAAGCTTTCTTT.

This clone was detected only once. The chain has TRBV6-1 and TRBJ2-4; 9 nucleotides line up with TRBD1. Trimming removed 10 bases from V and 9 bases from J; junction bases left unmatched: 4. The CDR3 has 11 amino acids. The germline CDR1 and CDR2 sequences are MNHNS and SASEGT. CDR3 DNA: TGTGCCACGGGACAGGGCATCATTCAGTACTTC. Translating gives CATGQGIIQYF.

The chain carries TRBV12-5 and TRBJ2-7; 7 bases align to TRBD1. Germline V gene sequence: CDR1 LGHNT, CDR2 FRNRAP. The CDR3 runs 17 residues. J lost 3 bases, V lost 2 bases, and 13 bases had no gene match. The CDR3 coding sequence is TGTGCTAGTGGTTTGTCCCTGGGGACAGATTTTATCTACGAGCAGTACTTC. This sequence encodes CASGLSLGTDFIYEQYF.

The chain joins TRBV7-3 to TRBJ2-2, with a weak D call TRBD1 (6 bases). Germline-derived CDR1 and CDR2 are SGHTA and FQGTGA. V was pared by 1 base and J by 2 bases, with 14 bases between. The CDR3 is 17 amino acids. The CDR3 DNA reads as TGTGCCAGCAGCTTAAAAATGCCAGGGGATAACACCGGGGAGCTGTTTTTT. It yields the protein CASSLKMPGDNTGELFF.

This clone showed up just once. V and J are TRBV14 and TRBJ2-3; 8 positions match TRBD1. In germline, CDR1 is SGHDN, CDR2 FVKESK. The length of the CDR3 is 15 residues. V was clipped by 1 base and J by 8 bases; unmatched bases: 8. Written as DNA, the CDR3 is TGTGCCAGCAGCCAAGCCGGGACAGGCCGCGCTACGCAGTATTTT. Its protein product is CASSQAGTGRATQYF.

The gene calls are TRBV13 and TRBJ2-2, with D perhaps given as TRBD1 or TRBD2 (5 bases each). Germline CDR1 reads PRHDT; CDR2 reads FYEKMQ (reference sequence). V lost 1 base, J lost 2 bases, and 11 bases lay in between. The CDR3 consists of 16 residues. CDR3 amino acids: CASSLEGTANTGELFF. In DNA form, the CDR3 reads TGTGCCAGCAGCTTAGAAGGGACGGCCAACACCGGGGAGCTGTTTTTT.

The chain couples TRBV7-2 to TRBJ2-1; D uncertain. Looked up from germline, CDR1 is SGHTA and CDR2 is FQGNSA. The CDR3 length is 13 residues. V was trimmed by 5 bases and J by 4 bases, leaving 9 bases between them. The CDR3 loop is CASSPPIYNEQFF. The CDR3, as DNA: TGTGCCAGCAGCCCACCCATTTACAATGAGCAGTTCTTC.

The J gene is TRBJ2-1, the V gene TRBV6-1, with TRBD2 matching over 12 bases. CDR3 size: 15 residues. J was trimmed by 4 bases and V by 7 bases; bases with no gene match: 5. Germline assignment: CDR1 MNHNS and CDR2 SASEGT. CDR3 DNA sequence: TGTGCCAGCACCTACGGACTAGCGGGGTACAATGAGCAGTTCTTC. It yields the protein CASTYGLAGYNEQFF.